The clone carrying this T cell receptor (beta chain) was seen a handful of times. What it binds is not known. Study conclusions and caveats: The TCR gene usage of tumor memory CD4+ T cells clustered together with blood and lymph node memory CD4+ cells and with lymph node naive CD4+ cells. Greatest tumor Treg TCR overlap was with tumor naive CD4+ cells.

The V end was cut by 5 bases, the J end by 12 bases, with 14 bases between. CDR1 SGHTA and CDR2 FQGNSA come from the germline V gene. This CDR3 has 12 residues. Semi-nested PCR with Nested Universal Primer A followed constant-region reverse priming of full-length variable regions. One entry per CDR3 protein, called by TCRdb with MiXCR from the 5' RACE reads. The table lists approximately 7,200 distinct CDR3 sequences, around 40% of them singletons. Sequencing was done on a sample of memory CD4+ T cells sorted from blood. The subset was: memory CD4+ T cells, CD4+CD45RO+CD25-. The V and J genes are TRBV7-2 and TRBJ2-1; unclear D gene. The clonotype was recovered from a female donor with breast cancer. The CDR3 bases are TGTGCCAGCAGCCTCATGAGTGGACCGCAGTTCTTC. The encoded protein is CASSLMSGPQFF.